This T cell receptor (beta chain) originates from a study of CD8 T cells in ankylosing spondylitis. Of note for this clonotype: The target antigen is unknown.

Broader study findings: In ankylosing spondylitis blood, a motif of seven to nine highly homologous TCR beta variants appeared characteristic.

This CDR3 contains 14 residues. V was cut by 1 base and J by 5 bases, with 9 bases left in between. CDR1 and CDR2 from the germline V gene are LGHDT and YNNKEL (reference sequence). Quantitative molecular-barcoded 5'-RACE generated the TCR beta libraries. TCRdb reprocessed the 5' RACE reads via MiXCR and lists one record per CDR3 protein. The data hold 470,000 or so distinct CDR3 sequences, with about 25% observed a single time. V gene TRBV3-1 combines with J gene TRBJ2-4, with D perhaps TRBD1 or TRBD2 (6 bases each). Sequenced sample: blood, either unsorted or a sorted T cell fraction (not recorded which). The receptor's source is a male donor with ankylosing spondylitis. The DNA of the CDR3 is TGTGCCAGCAGCCAAGCCGGGGGCCAAAACATTCAGTACTTC. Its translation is CASSQAGGQNIQYF.